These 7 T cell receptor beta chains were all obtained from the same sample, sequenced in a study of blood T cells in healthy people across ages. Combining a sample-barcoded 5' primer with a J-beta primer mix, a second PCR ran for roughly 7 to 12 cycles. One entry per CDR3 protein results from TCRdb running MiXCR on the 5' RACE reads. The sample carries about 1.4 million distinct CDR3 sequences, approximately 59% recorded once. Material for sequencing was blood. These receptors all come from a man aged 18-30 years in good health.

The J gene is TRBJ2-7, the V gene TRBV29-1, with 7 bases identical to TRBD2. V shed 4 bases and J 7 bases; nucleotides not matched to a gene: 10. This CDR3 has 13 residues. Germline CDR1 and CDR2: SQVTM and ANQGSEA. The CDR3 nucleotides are TGCAGCGTTGTACGGGAGGCCAGAGGGGAGCAGTACTTC. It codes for CSVVREARGEQYF.

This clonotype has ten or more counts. The CDR3 is CSAPHRLAGKSYNEQFF. CDR3 in DNA: TGCAGTGCTCCCCACCGACTAGCGGGTAAATCCTACAATGAGCAGTTCTTC. The gene calls are TRBV20-1 and TRBJ2-1; TRBD2 aligns across 10 bases. Trimming took 5 bases from V and 1 from J; bases not matched to a gene: 11. CDR3 length: 17 amino acids. CDR1 DFQATT and CDR2 SNEGSKA come from the germline V gene (reference sequence).

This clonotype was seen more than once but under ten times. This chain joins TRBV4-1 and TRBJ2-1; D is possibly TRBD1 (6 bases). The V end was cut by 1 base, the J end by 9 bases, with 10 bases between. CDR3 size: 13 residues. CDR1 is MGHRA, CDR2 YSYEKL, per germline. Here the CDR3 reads CASSQAQGFEQFF. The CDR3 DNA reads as TGCGCCAGCAGCCAAGCTCAGGGGTTTGAGCAGTTCTTC.

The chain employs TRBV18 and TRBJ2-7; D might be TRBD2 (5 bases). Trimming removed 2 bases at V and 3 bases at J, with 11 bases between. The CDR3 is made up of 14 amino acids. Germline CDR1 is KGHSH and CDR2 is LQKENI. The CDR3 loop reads CASSPGSQGYEQYF. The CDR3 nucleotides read TGTGCCAGCTCACCAGGGAGTCAAGGCTACGAGCAGTACTTC. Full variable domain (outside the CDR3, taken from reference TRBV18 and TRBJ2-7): NAGVMQNPRHLVRRRGQEARLRCSPMKGHSHVYWYRQLPEEGLKFMVYLQKENIIDESGMPKERFSAEFPKEGPSILRIQQVVRGDSAAYFCASSPGSQGYEQYFGPGTRLTVT.

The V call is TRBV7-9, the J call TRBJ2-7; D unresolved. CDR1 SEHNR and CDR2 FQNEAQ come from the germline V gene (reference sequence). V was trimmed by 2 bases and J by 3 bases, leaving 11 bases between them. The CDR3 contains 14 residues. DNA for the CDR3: TGTGCCAGCAGCTTAATAACCAGGAGCTACGAGCAGTACTTC. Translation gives CASSLITRSYEQYF. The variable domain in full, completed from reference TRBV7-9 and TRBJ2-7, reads DTGVSQNPRHKITKRGQNVTFRCDPISEHNRLYWYRQTLGQGPEFLTYFQNEAQLEKSRLLSDRFSAERPKGSFSTLEIQRTEQGDSAMYLCASSLITRSYEQYFGPGTRLTVT.

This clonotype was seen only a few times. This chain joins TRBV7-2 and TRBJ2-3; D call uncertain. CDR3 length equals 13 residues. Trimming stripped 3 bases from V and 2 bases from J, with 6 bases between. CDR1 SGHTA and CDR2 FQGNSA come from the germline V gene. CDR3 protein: CASSFVHTDTQYF. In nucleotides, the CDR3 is TGTGCCAGCAGCTTCGTTCACACAGATACGCAGTATTTT.

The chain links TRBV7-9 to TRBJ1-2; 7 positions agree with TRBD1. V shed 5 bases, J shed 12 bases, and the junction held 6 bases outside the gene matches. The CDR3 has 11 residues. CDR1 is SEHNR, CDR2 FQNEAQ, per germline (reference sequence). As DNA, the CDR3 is TGTGCCAGCAGCGTGGGGACAGCCAACACCTTC. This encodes CASSVGTANTF.